The 9 T cell receptor beta chains below come from one sample, sequenced in a study of a mutant IDH1 vaccine in newly diagnosed glioma. Time point in this sample: week 23, last vaccination. All doses held 300 ug of mutant IDH1 20-mer peptide, with topical imiquimod. Their cognate antigens are unknown. Repertoires were generated with immunoSEQ multiplex PCR, while TCRdb's copy carries only in-frame clones and drops some. The sample lists tens of thousands of clones, around 82% occurring once. Source: PBMCs, taken from a glioma patient whose treatment included an IDH1 peptide vaccine. These receptors came from a man in his late teens or twenties with glioma.

Notes on this clone: The junction departs from the called germline gene at one end, perhaps through a read error. V usage is TRBV15 and J usage is TRBJ1-2; perhaps TRBD1 as D (5 bases). The V gene's germline CDR1 is LNHNV and CDR2 YYDKDF (reference sequence). The length of the CDR3 is 11 residues. The CDR3: CATSTATDRRF. CDR3 nucleotide sequence: TGTGCCACCAGCACCGCTACCGACAGACGCTTC.

The chain links TRBV9 to TRBJ1-3; D is unclear. Trimming left V 0 bases short and J 0 bases short, with 7 bases between. Per the germline V gene, CDR1 is SGDLS and CDR2 is YYNGEE. This CDR3 spans 15 amino acids. The CDR3 DNA reads TGTGCCAGCAGCGTAGGGGATTTCTCTGGAAACACCATATATTTT. Translating gives CASSVGDFSGNTIYF. The full variable domain, completed using reference TRBV9 and TRBJ1-3, is DSGVTQTPKHLITATGQRVTLRCSPRSGDLSVYWYQQSLDQGLQFLIQYYNGEERAKGNILERFSAQQFPDLHSELNLSSLELGDSALYFCASSVGDFSGNTIYFGEGSWLTVV.

The chain recombines TRBV5-1 with TRBJ2-3, with TRBD1 matching over 11 bases. CDR3 length equals 17 residues. In germline, CDR1 is SGHRS, CDR2 YFSETQ. V lost 4 bases, J lost 4 bases, and 11 bases stayed unmatched. The DNA of the CDR3 is TGCGCCAGCAGCCTCCCTTACCGGGACAGGGGGGCAGATACGCAGTATTTT. It specifies CASSLPYRDRGADTQYF.

The V call is TRBV15, the J call TRBJ1-1; no firm D call. Trimming took 1 base from V and 5 from J, leaving 11 bases between them. Per the germline V gene, CDR1 is LNHNV and CDR2 is YYDKDF (reference sequence). The CDR3 is 14 residues long. The CDR3 loop reads CATSRGLGRTEAFF. In nucleotides, the CDR3 is TGTGCCACCAGCAGAGGACTAGGACGGACTGAAGCTTTCTTT.

This chain connects TRBV4-3 to TRBJ2-7; D is uncertain. Trimming took 0 bases from V and 3 from J, leaving 18 bases between them. The CDR3 length is 17 residues. Germline CDR1 reads LGHNA; CDR2 reads YSLEER. CDR3 in DNA: TGCGCCAGCAGCCAAGATGTTCTGGGGTCGACCCTCTACGAGCAGTACTTC. It translates to CASSQDVLGSTLYEQYF.

The CDR3 DNA reads as TGTGCCAGCAGCGTAGGGCAGTTTAATGAAAAACTGTTTTTT. This translates into CASSVGQFNEKLFF. The chain couples TRBV9 to TRBJ1-4; no firm D call. Deletions cut 0 bases from V and 4 bases from J, with 7 bases between. From germline, CDR1 is SGDLS and CDR2 YYNGEE. The CDR3 has 14 residues.

The genes are TRBV5-4 and TRBJ2-7; 7 bases map to TRBD1. Germline lookup yields CDR1 SGHNT and CDR2 YYREEE (reference sequence). The CDR3 sequence is 15 residues long. After removal of 4 bases from V and 2 bases from J, the junction contained 9 bases not matched to a gene. The CDR3 DNA is TGTGCCAGCAGCCCCGGGGACAGACGCACCTACGAGCAGTACTTC. This gives the protein CASSPGDRRTYEQYF. Supplemented by reference TRBV5-4 and TRBJ2-7, the full variable domain reads ETGVTQSPTHLIKTRGQQVTLRCSSQSGHNTVSWYQQALGQGPQFIFQYYREEENGRGNFPPRFSGLQFPNYSSELNVNALELDDSALYLCASSPGDRRTYEQYFGPGTRLTVT.

The rearrangement uses TRBV27 and TRBJ2-7, with D perhaps matching TRBD1 (6 bases). This CDR3 is built from 13 residues. V was clipped by 3 bases and J by 6 bases, with 12 bases between them. Germline V gives CDR1 MNHEY, CDR2 SMNVEV (reference sequence). CDR3 coding DNA: TGTGCCAGCAGTTTGGGGGCGCCGGGCGAGCAGTACTTC. This encodes CASSLGAPGEQYF.

The chain employs TRBV5-1 and TRBJ2-7; TRBD1 might be the D (5 bases). CDR3 length equals 16 residues. Germline CDR1 SGHRS, CDR2 YFSETQ. The V end lost 4 bases, the J end lost 1 base, and 18 bases lay between the germline ends. CDR3 sequence: CASSTRVGRDSYEQYF. The DNA of the CDR3 is TGCGCCAGCAGCACCCGAGTGGGCAGGGATTCCTACGAGCAGTACTTC.